These 13 T cell receptor beta chains share one sample of origin, sequenced in a study of blood T cell repertoires in COVID-19. Profiling relied on immunoSEQ multiplex PCR, and the TCRdb table lists in-frame clones only, not all of them. Seen here are roughly 250,000 clones, about nine tenths observed once, and the top ten hold over 2%. Input material: PBMCs or T cells enriched from blood (not recorded which). The receptors shown here come from a woman aged 40 to 50 with acute COVID-19.

The genes are TRBV5-1 and TRBJ2-5; D is perhaps TRBD2 (5 bases). V was clipped by 0 bases and J by 4 bases, with 13 bases between them. Germline V lookup: CDR1 SGHRS, CDR2 YFSETQ. CDR3 length equals 15 residues. As DNA, the CDR3 is TGCGCCAGCAGCTTGGGGGCAGGCGGACTAGAGACCCAGTACTTC. Amino acid sequence: CASSLGAGGLETQYF.

The chain joins TRBV18 to TRBJ2-3; D not resolved. With 3 bases removed from V and 0 bases from J, the gap between germline ends came to 13 bases. The CDR3 sequence is 16 residues long. Germline V gives CDR1 KGHSH, CDR2 LQKENI. The CDR3 nucleotides are TGTGCCAGCTCACCCTTCGAACTCCCTAGCACAGATACGCAGTATTTT. Its protein product is CASSPFELPSTDTQYF.

V and J are TRBV7-3 and TRBJ2-3; the match to TRBD2 covers 8 bases. Germline V lookup: CDR1 SGHTA, CDR2 FQGTGA. This CDR3 is 15 amino acids long. V lost 5 bases and J lost 3; bases outside the gene matches: 7. The CDR3 bases are TGTGCCAGCAGCGAAAGGGCGGGAGGAACAGATACGCAGTATTTT. Protein sequence: CASSERAGGTDTQYF.

The chain couples TRBV7-2 to TRBJ1-1; D possibly corresponds to TRBD1 (6 bases). The germline gives CDR1 SGHTA, CDR2 FQGNSA. CDR3 length: 14 residues. Deletions cut 4 bases from V and 1 base from J, with 10 bases between. As DNA, the CDR3 is TGTGCCAGCAGCTCGGGACACGCGAACACTGAAGCTTTCTTT. This codes for CASSSGHANTEAFF.

This sequence joins TRBV4-2 and TRBJ1-6, with D hard to call. The CDR3 totals 15 residues. Germline V gene lookup returns CDR1 LGHNA and CDR2 YNFKEQ. Trimming removed 0 bases at V and 9 bases at J, with 12 bases between. CDR3 region: CASSQDLGTGSPLHF. CDR3 nucleotides: TGTGCCAGCAGCCAAGATTTGGGCACTGGTTCACCCCTCCACTTT.

This clone was detected only once. The chain recombines TRBV28 with TRBJ1-5; 10 nucleotides match TRBD1. J gave up 4 bases and V 5 bases, and 5 bases lay outside the gene matches. The CDR3 has 15 residues. Germline values: CDR1 MDHEN, CDR2 SYDVKM. The CDR3, as DNA: TGTGCCAGCAGTAAACCGGGACAGGGGAATCAGCCCCAGCATTTT. Encoded protein: CASSKPGQGNQPQHF.

CDR3 in DNA: TGTGCCAGCAGTTGGGACAGGGCCTACGAGCAGTACTTC. Translation: CASSWDRAYEQYF. The chain links TRBV12-3 or TRBV12-4 to TRBJ2-7; the match to TRBD1 covers 9 bases. The CDR3 has 13 amino acids. V was clipped by 4 bases and J by 2 bases; unmatched bases: 0.

The gene calls are TRBV6-5 and TRBJ1-1; 8 bases agree with TRBD1. The CDR3 has 12 amino acids. Germline V gene data show CDR1 as MNHEY and CDR2 as SVGAGI. The V gene end was trimmed by 6 bases and the J gene end by 5 bases; junction bases not matched to a gene: 2. CDR3 amino acids: CASSRGPTEAFF. In nucleotides, the CDR3 is TGTGCCAGCAGCAGGGGGCCGACTGAAGCTTTCTTT.

The chain is built from TRBV7-9 and TRBJ2-2; D gene uncertain. Germline V gene sequence: CDR1 SEHNR, CDR2 FQNEAQ (reference sequence). The CDR3 contains 17 residues. V lost 1 base and J 7 bases, leaving 19 bases between the germline ends. This CDR3 is CASSLVAAGNPFGELFF. The CDR3 nucleotides are TGTGCCAGCAGCTTAGTTGCCGCTGGCAACCCGTTCGGGGAGCTGTTTTTT.

The V call is TRBV5-1, the J call TRBJ2-1; 9 nucleotides match TRBD2. There are 16 residues in the CDR3. Germline V gene lookup returns CDR1 SGHRS and CDR2 YFSETQ. Germline trimming cut 9 bases from V and 7 bases from J; bases unmatched to any gene: 17. This CDR3 reads CATSNLGGGALNEQFF. The CDR3 DNA follows: TGCGCCACCTCCAATCTGGGCGGGGGGGCTCTTAATGAGCAGTTCTTC.

The chain uses TRBV6-5 and TRBJ1-2; 9 bases match TRBD1. This CDR3 spans 15 amino acids. V was pared by 6 bases and J by 8 bases, with 13 bases of the junction left unmatched. Germline V gene sequence: CDR1 MNHEY, CDR2 SVGAGI. CDR3 amino acids: CASSFVSQGAPGYTF. As DNA, the CDR3 is TGTGCCAGCAGCTTCGTCTCACAGGGGGCGCCGGGCTACACCTTC.

The CDR3 loop reads CASSEGNLAGQTDTQYF. CDR3 sequence (DNA): TGTGCCAGCAGCGAAGGAAACCTAGCGGGACAAACAGATACGCAGTATTTT. The chain uses TRBV4-2 and TRBJ2-3; 9 bases map to TRBD2. J gave up 3 bases and V 5 bases, and 12 bases lay outside the gene matches. Germline CDR1 LGHNA, CDR2 YNFKEQ. CDR3 length: 17 amino acids.

The gene calls are TRBV25-1 and TRBJ2-7; 7 nucleotides line up with TRBD2. This CDR3 comprises 15 residues. Looked up from germline, CDR1 is MGHDK and CDR2 is SYGVNS. V was clipped by 1 base and J by 5 bases; unmatched bases: 8. CDR3 sequence (DNA): TGTGCCAGCAGTGAATTGGGAGGGCCTGGGGACGAGCAGTACTTC. As protein: CASSELGGPGDEQYF.